This T cell receptor (beta chain) was identified in a study of shared clonotypes between healthy human individuals. The assay was immunoSEQ multiplex PCR, and TCRdb's table has in-frame clones only and misses some. The sample carries some 2,500,000 clones, around 90% recorded once. The CDR3 spans 17 residues. V was pared by 6 bases and J by 0 bases, with 20 bases between. CDR1 is MDHEN, CDR2 SYDVKM, per germline. Caucasian adults living in Nashville, Tennessee, provided all samples. A CD45RA+ naive subset and a CD45RA-negative memory subset were split from CD4+ cells. This TCR was sampled from a man younger than 35 in good health. Some clones in this sample may be carry-over from other donors' samples. The V and J genes are TRBV28 and TRBJ1-1; D uncertain. Sequencing used naive CD4+ T cells from PBMCs. Subset in this sample: CD45RA+ positively selected. Here the CDR3 DNA reads TGTGCCAGCAGGCGACGACGGCTCCCAACGTTGAACACTGAAGCTTTCTTT. Encoded protein: CASRRRRLPTLNTEAFF.